The clone carrying this T cell receptor beta chain showed up just a few times. Its antigen is undetermined. The data were obtained in a study of CD8 T cells in ankylosing spondylitis. Study results and caveats: Within matched ankylosing spondylitis synovial fluid, disease-linked clones were reportedly significantly enriched. For ankylosing spondylitis blood, a TCR beta motif of about 8 highly homologous variants appeared characteristic. Relatively rare in peripheral blood, disease-linked clones were also CD8+. A subset of motif variants has previously been described in the synovial fluid and blood of reactive arthritis.

In germline, CDR1 is SGHRS, CDR2 YFSETQ. There are 15 residues in the CDR3. The junction had 6 bases not matched to a gene; V was cut back by 3 bases and J by 4 bases. By quantitative 5'-RACE with molecular barcodes, the TCR beta libraries were made. TCRdb recomputed calls from the 5' RACE reads with MiXCR, one row per CDR3 protein. The profile shows 670,000 or so distinct CDR3 sequences, under 20% of them singletons. V usage is TRBV5-1 and J usage is TRBJ2-5; 10 nucleotides match TRBD1. Sequencing was performed on blood, either unsorted or a sorted T cell fraction (not recorded which). The clonotype was recovered from a male donor with ankylosing spondylitis. As DNA, the CDR3 is TGCGCCAGCAGCTACCGGGACAGGGGTCGAGAGACCCAGTACTTC. It yields the protein CASSYRDRGRETQYF.